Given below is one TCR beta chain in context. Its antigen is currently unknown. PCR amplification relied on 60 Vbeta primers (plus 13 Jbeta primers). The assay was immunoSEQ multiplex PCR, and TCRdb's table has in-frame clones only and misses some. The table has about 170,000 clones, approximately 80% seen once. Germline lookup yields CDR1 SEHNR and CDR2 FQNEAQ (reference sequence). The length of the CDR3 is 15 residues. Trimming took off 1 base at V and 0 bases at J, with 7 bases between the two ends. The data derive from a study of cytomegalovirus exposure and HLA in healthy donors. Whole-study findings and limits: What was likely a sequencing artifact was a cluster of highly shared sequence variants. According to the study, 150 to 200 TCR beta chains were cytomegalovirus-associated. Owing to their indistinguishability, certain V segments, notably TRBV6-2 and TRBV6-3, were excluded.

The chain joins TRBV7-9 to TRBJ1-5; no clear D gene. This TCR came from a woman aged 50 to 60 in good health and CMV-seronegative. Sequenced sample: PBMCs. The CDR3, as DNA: TGTGCCAGCAGCTTAGACAGAAATAGCAATCAGCCCCAGCATTTT. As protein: CASSLDRNSNQPQHF.